This T cell receptor (beta chain) is from a study of draining lymph node invasion in breast cancer (dated by TCRdb to 2020 to 2021). For context, the study as a whole: Nodal metastasis was diagnosed by histology and cytokeratin immunohistochemistry, and confirmation was obtained by EpCAM/CD45 flow cytometry. A separate targeted assay used bulk TCR-beta CDR3 sequencing to compare sorted memory regulatory T cells with memory conventional CD4 T cells across breast cancer tissues. From each patient, matched non-invaded and tumor-invaded tumor-draining lymph nodes and the primary tumor were collected, and both Treg and Tconv subsets were profiled. The separate targeted TCR sequencing covered lymph nodes from five patients, with primary tumors sequenced for three of those patients.

What the study reported, not specific to this receptor: Across all tissues in the targeted TCR-seq data, Tregs appeared to be more clonally expanded than Tconvs, and both subsets showed lower diversity in tumor than in lymph nodes. In each tissue, about 13-25% of Treg TCRs were also present in Tconvs, a finding interpreted as suggesting peripheral induction of Tregs. Detection of some of the top 100 tumor clones in both invaded and non-invaded nodes suggests recirculation between tumor and draining nodes. Shared TCRs between Treg and Tconv subsets were considered suggestive but not proof of common clonal origin. The tumor top-100 clone tracking analysis could be carried out in only a couple of patients. Whether Treg conversion occurred in a given organ or whether converted Tregs recirculated between nodes and tumor could not be resolved from the data.

Preparation of the library involved bulk RNA-seq. Instrument used: Illumina HiSeq 2500. In the paper's pipeline: For the separate targeted TCR-seq dataset, MiXCR version 2.1.5 with default parameters extracted and quantified CDR3 sequences from raw reads. In the separate targeted TCR-seq dataset, TCR-beta clones were defined by the combination of V gene, J gene and CDR3 sequence. In the separate targeted TCR-seq dataset, clones with fewer than three counts were removed, then only the 90% most strongly expressed clones per sample were retained. In the separate targeted TCR-seq dataset, Treg-Tconv overlap was calculated per tissue as the number of shared clones divided by the total number of Treg clones, multiplied by 100. The public reads were quality trimmed at Q25 with fastp and then assembled into clones with MiXCR by TCRdb, keeping productive beta chains. Rows are unified per CDR3 protein, each entry keeping the most common DNA and genes. TCRdb's processing, not the authors', yielded these V and J calls. Present in this sample are around 2,500 distinct CDR3 sequences, 70% to 90% of which were seen just once. Around 1.5% of the sample belongs to the ten largest clones.

Points on this clonotype: The antigen it binds to is not known. No base-level quality is on record; no much larger clone is a single base apart.

The germline V gene provides CDR1 MNHEY and CDR2 SVGEGT. Trimming costs V 2 bases and J 0 bases, and their ends lie 10 bases apart. The CDR3 numbers 15 residues from cysteine through phenylalanine. Left in the record is the CDR3 DNA by itself, 45 bases read in frame from the first base. Memory conventional CD4 T cells were isolated by sorting for CD4+ CD45RA- CD25- cells. Whether a tumor-draining lymph node counted as invaded or non-invaded depended on the presence or absence of metastatic tumor cells. Before staining and sorting, a Miltenyi Pan T Cell isolation kit was used to pre-enrich the T cells. Immunohistochemistry for estrogen receptor, progesterone receptor, HER2 and Ki-67 was used to characterize the primary tumors. Fresh surgical tissue was processed within a few hours after surgery by being cut into small fragments. The tissue fragments were enzymatically digested with Liberase TL plus DNase for about 21 minutes and then passed through a 40-micrometer strainer. Sorting used a BD FACS Aria II with about 96-99% purity, after DAPI live/dead staining. Sorted cells were lysed in TCL buffer and RNA was purified with a Norgen Single Cell RNA purification kit including DNase treatment.

The receptor's source is a female donor with luminal breast cancer. Sequencing was carried out using sorted memory CD4+ effector T cells from a lymph node. Sample cell subset or site, as interpreted from the label and publication: CD45RA-negative sorted CD4+ T cells (memory Tconv or effector/memory Treg). In this chain, TRBV6-2 or TRBV6-3 is recombined with TRBJ1-1, with a weak D call of TRBD1 (5 bases match). The sequence in DNA is TGTGCCAGCAGTTACGACCCAGGGATGAACACTGAAGCTTTCTTT. Its protein product is CASSYDPGMNTEAFF.